The 28 T cell receptor beta chains presented below share a single source sample, sequenced in a study of tumor and adjacent non-tumor tissue in lung cancer. A modified ARM-PCR protocol with three rounds of nested PCR amplified TCRbeta. From the multiplex PCR reads, TCRdb called clonotypes with MiXCR, one entry per CDR3 protein. This table holds just over 200,000 distinct CDR3 sequences, 60% to 85% found once. The template was RNA from unsorted bulk tissue. Material: lung tumor tissue. These receptors were taken from a man aged 55-75 years with non-small cell lung cancer.

The chain uses TRBV20-1 and TRBJ2-2, with D uncertain. Trimming removed 2 bases from V and 4 bases from J, with 8 bases in between. The CDR3 sequence is 13 residues long. The germline gives CDR1 DFQATT, CDR2 SNEGSKA (reference sequence). CDR3 sequence (DNA): TGCAGTGCTAGACAGCCGACCACCGGGGAGCTGTTTTTT. Residues: CSARQPTTGELFF.

In the case of this clonotype: The conserved phenylalanine or tryptophan normally closing the CDR3 is absent here, so this likely arose from a read error. This chain links TRBV6-2 or TRBV6-3 with TRBJ2-2; D not certain. The CDR3 is 15 residues long. Germline V gives CDR1 MNHEY, CDR2 SVGEGT. Trimming removed 0 bases from V and 3 bases from J, with 8 bases in between. In nucleotides, the CDR3 is TGTGCCAGCAGTTACTCGGCTAGTCACACCGGGGAGCTGTTTCTC. This translates into CASSYSASHTGELFL.

V gene TRBV6-5 combines with J gene TRBJ2-7; TRBD2 is a possible D gene (5 bases). The CDR3 is 15 amino acids. Trimming pared 11 bases from V and 2 bases from J, leaving 22 bases between. CDR1 is MNHEY and CDR2 is SVGAGI in the germline V gene. The DNA of the CDR3 is TGTGCCGGCGGCAATGTGGGAGTCACTCCCTACGAGCAGTACTTC. It specifies CAGGNVGVTPYEQYF.

The rearrangement joins TRBV20-1 to TRBJ1-1, with unresolved D. CDR3 length equals 15 residues. Germline-derived CDR1 and CDR2 are DFQATT and SNEGSKA (reference sequence). DNA of the CDR3: TGCAATGGTAGAGATTATCGTAATCTCCGAATCGGAGCTTTCTTT. Protein sequence: CNGRDYRNLRIGAFF.

In this sample, this clonotype turned up a few times. A read error may be the cause here, since a much bigger clone is one base away. Because it lacks the conserved phenylalanine or tryptophan at the end, this CDR3 is likely a read error. The genes are TRBV11-3 and TRBJ2-5, with 7 bases that match TRBD1. The CDR3 spans 14 residues. The ends lost 5 bases at V and 2 bases at J; junction bases unmatched: 5. Per germline, CDR1 SGHNT and CDR2 YENEEA. As DNA, the CDR3 is TGTGCCAGCAGCCCGCCAGGGGGACAAGAGACCCAGTACTTA. Residues: CASSPPGGQETQYL.

V is TRBV6-1 and J is TRBJ2-3, with D perhaps matching TRBD1 (7 bases). Trimming shortened V by 5 bases and J by 6 bases, and 18 bases separated the two germline ends. The length of the CDR3 is 15 residues. CDR1 and CDR2 from the germline V gene are MNHNS and SASEGT. CDR3 amino acids: CASSKEPQGGDTQYF. CDR3 coding DNA: TGTGCCAGCAGTAAAGAACCCCAGGGGGGTGATACGCAGTATTTT.

Turning to this clonotype: A much larger clonotype is one base distant, so this may be a read error. The rearrangement links TRBV20-1 to TRBJ2-7, with 13 bases aligning to TRBD2. CDR1 is DFQATT and CDR2 is SNEGSKA in the germline V gene (reference sequence). The CDR3 runs 18 residues. Here the CDR3 DNA reads TGCAGTGCTAGCCCTCAAGGACTAGCGGGAGAATGGGGTTACGAGGAGTACTTC. It is translated as CSASPQGLAGEWGYEEYF.

A word on this clonotype: Compared with germline, one end of the junction differs, possibly owing to a read error. This chain joins TRBV28 and TRBJ2-5; D might be TRBD2 (7 bases). The germline gives CDR1 MDHEN, CDR2 SYDVKM. This CDR3 contains 14 residues. The DNA for the CDR3 is TGTACCACCCTTGTCGGGGGGCTCCAAGAGACCCAGTATTTC. Translated: CTTLVGGLQETQYF.

The J gene is TRBJ2-1, the V gene TRBV20-1; 7 bases fit TRBD2. Germline lookup yields CDR1 DFQATT and CDR2 SNEGSKA (reference sequence). V lost 7 bases, J lost 5 bases, and 17 bases stayed unmatched. CDR3 size: 16 residues. The CDR3 DNA sequence: TGCAGTGTTAGCAACATGGGGACTAACCGACACAATGAGCAGTTCTTC. This translates into CSVSNMGTNRHNEQFF.

On this clonotype itself: A read error may account for a junction end that differs from germline. The rearrangement joins TRBV4-3 to TRBJ2-1, with 12 bases matching TRBD2. CDR1 and CDR2 (germline): LGHNA, YSLEER. CDR3 length: 16 amino acids. Here the CDR3 reads CASSPETSGRGDEQFF. The CDR3 DNA sequence: TGCGCCAGCAGCCCCGAGACTAGCGGGAGAGGCGATGAGCAGTTTTTC.

This chain joins TRBV10-2 and TRBJ2-6; D unclear. CDR1 and CDR2 (germline): WSHSY, SAAADI. With 8 bases removed from V and 0 bases from J, the gap between germline ends came to 14 bases. This CDR3 is 16 amino acids long. CDR3 DNA: TGCGCCAGCGTGGAGTGGAAATCCTCTGGGGCCAACGTCCTGACTTTC. It is translated as CASVEWKSSGANVLTF.

On this clonotype: The junction differs from germline at one of its ends, possibly a read error. This chain joins TRBV10-3 and TRBJ1-1; D not certain. Germline-derived CDR1 and CDR2 are ENHRY and SYGVKD. This CDR3 has 12 amino acids. DNA of the CDR3: TGTGTCATCAGTAGACACAATACTGAAGCTTTCTTT. This encodes CVISRHNTEAFF.

The rearrangement uses TRBV6-5 and TRBJ2-1; 8 positions match TRBD1. This CDR3 has 16 residues. The germline V gene encodes CDR1 MNHEY and CDR2 SVGAGI. Trimming cost V 6 bases and J 3 bases; bases outside gene matches: 10. The CDR3 here is CASRVSQGADYNEQFF. The DNA for the CDR3 is TGTGCCAGCAGGGTAAGCCAGGGGGCAGACTACAATGAGCAGTTCTTC.

Turning to this clonotype: At one of its ends the junction is not consistent with the germline gene, which may arise from a read error. This chain connects TRBV20-1 to TRBJ2-3; 7 nucleotides line up with TRBD2. CDR3 size: 13 residues. Germline values: CDR1 DFQATT, CDR2 SNEGSKA (reference sequence). The CDR3 nucleotides read TGCTGTGCTAGTTCAGCGGGGACAGATACGCAGTATTTT. Protein product: CCASSAGTDTQYF.

Details on this clonotype: The junction and the germline gene differ at one end; a read error may be behind it. CDR3 nucleotide sequence: TGCAGTGTTATGTCCAGGGGGTCGAATGGCTACACCTTT. Its translation: CSVMSRGSNGYTF. V gene TRBV20-1 combines with J gene TRBJ1-2; 7 nucleotides match TRBD1. Germline CDR1 DFQATT, CDR2 SNEGSKA (reference sequence). CDR3 length equals 13 residues.

Note on this clonotype: This may come from a read error, since a much larger clone is one base off. The J gene is TRBJ1-1, the V gene TRBV29-1, with no clear D. V lost 8 bases to trimming and J lost 2 bases, with 18 bases between them. CDR3 size: 14 residues. The germline CDR1 and CDR2 sequences are SQVTM and ANQGSEA. The CDR3 loop is CSSQDPPVNTEAFF. In DNA, the CDR3 is TGCAGCAGCCAGGACCCGCCAGTAAACACTGAAGCTTTCTTT.

This clonotype was seen more than once but under ten times. The genes are TRBV6-2 or TRBV6-3 and TRBJ2-7; weak D call: TRBD1 (5 bases). The V gene's germline CDR1 is MNHEY and CDR2 SVGEGT. This CDR3 has 13 residues. The V and J ends lost 11 bases and 2 bases respectively, with 16 bases between them. CDR3 in amino acids: CAGSYSDTYEQYF. The DNA for the CDR3 is TGTGCCGGTAGTTACTCGGACACCTACGAGCAGTACTTC.

The gene calls are TRBV5-6 and TRBJ2-7; D might be TRBD1 or TRBD2, each matching 5 bases. The CDR3 runs to 13 residues. CDR1 is SGHDT and CDR2 is YYEEEE in the germline V gene. Trimming took 4 bases from V and 7 from J, leaving 15 bases between them. This CDR3 is CASSHDRDGEQYF. The DNA of the CDR3 is TGTGCCAGCAGCCACGACCGGGACGGGGAGCAGTACTTC.

Notes on this clonotype: A read error may be the cause here, since a much bigger clone is one base away. This chain uses TRBV20-1 with TRBJ2-5; D unclear. The V gene's germline CDR1 is DFQATT and CDR2 SNEGSKA (reference sequence). There are 12 residues in the CDR3. V lost 7 bases, J lost 3 bases, and 12 bases lay in between. The chain's CDR3 is CSVQWKKETQYF. CDR3 nucleotides: TGCAGTGTCCAGTGGAAAAAAGAGACCCAGTACTTC.

A note on this clonotype: A much larger clone differs by one base, so this may be a read error. CDR3 coding DNA: TGTGCCTGCAGTTACCCCCTGGGACAGGTTGTACGGGGGCAGCCCCAGCATTTT. This codes for CACSYPLGQVVRGQPQHF. The V call is TRBV6-2 or TRBV6-3, the J call TRBJ1-5; 8 bases are shared with TRBD1. This CDR3 spans 18 amino acids. Germline V gives CDR1 MNHEY, CDR2 SVGEGT.

The J gene is TRBJ1-4, the V gene TRBV5-1; D not certain. The CDR3 contains 14 residues. Germline V gene lookup returns CDR1 SGHRS and CDR2 YFSETQ. V gave up 4 bases and J gave up 3 bases, with 10 bases separating them. The CDR3: CASSQASPNEKLFF. Here the CDR3 DNA reads TGCGCCAGCAGCCAGGCCAGCCCTAATGAAAAACTGTTTTTT.

Points on this clonotype: Possible read error: a much larger clone is one base away. This chain uses TRBV20-1 with TRBJ2-7, with D possibly TRBD2 on 5 matching bases. The J call is doubtful: the DNA matches TRBJ2-1 better. The CDR3 covers 15 residues. From germline, CDR1 is DFQATT and CDR2 SNEGSKA (reference sequence). The CDR3 reads CSARRDIVYPYEQFF. In nucleotides, the CDR3 is TGCAGTGCTAGACGGGATATCGTCTATCCCTACGAGCAGTTCTTC.

This clonotype has a handful of counts. The rearrangement links TRBV5-5 to TRBJ1-3; no reliable D call. Trimming left V 2 bases short and J 0 bases short, with 6 bases between. The CDR3 length is 14 residues. CDR1 SGHKS and CDR2 YYEKEE come from the germline V gene (reference sequence). The CDR3 DNA follows: TGTGCCAGCAGCTTTACGGACTCTGGAAACACCATATATTTT. Its translation is CASSFTDSGNTIYF.

With respect to this clonotype: Germline and junction disagree at one end, which may indicate a read error. V usage is TRBV5-6 and J usage is TRBJ1-2; D is uncertain. Per germline, CDR1 SGHDT and CDR2 YYEEEE. The CDR3 totals 13 residues. DNA for the CDR3: TGTGGCAGCAACCCAGGAAGAAACTATGGCTACACCTTC. Its translation is CGSNPGRNYGYTF.

The rearrangement uses TRBV6-1 and TRBJ1-4, with TRBD1 identical over 10 bases. V lost 7 bases and J lost 7; bases outside the gene matches: 6. The CDR3 runs to 14 residues. Germline V gives CDR1 MNHNS, CDR2 SASEGT. This chain's CDR3 is CASKTGGAGEKLFF. The CDR3 coding sequence is TGTGCCAGCAAGACAGGGGGCGCCGGTGAAAAACTGTTTTTT.

The CDR3 loop reads CSANRDGGNEQFF. DNA for the CDR3: TGCAGTGCTAACCGAGACGGGGGGAATGAGCAGTTCTTC. V and J are TRBV20-1 and TRBJ2-1; the match to TRBD2 covers 7 bases. The germline V gene encodes CDR1 DFQATT and CDR2 SNEGSKA (reference sequence). This CDR3 contains 13 residues. The ends lost 4 bases at V and 7 bases at J; junction bases unmatched: 7.

About this clonotype itself: A much larger clone lies one base from this, so it may be a read error. The chain employs TRBV6-5 and TRBJ2-3, with 9 positions matching TRBD2. Trimming cost V 7 bases and J 4 bases; bases outside gene matches: 6. Germline V gives CDR1 MNHEY, CDR2 SVGAGI. This CDR3 region has 14 residues. The CDR3 loop is CASKLAGPSDTQYF. Here the CDR3 DNA reads TGTGCCAGCAAGCTAGCGGGACCCTCAGATACGCAGTATTTT.

This clonotype was observed once. A single base separates this from a much larger clone, so it may be a read error. This chain links TRBV6-5 with TRBJ2-7; D gene unclear. Per the germline V gene, CDR1 is MNHEY and CDR2 is SVGAGI. The CDR3 extends over 12 amino acids. The V gene lost 7 bases and the J gene lost 2 bases, with 9 bases spanning the gap. The CDR3 loop reads CASTDMAYEQYF. The CDR3 DNA reads as TGTGCCAGCACCGACATGGCCTACGAGCAGTACTTC.